This entry lists 25 T cell receptor beta chains sequenced from one sample in a study of Ad26.COV2.S vaccination and SARS-CoV-2 variants (dated by TCRdb to the early 2020s). In light of the paper, this sample's treatment or condition label describes: roughly 20 received Ad26.COV2.S at low or high dose, single or two shots; about 5 received placebo; per-sample allocation not given. For vaccine and placebo recipients, the sequenced repertoires came from samples collected on day 63 after the first injection. The library was prepared using the immunoSEQ multiplex PCR assay. TCRdb holds this immuneACCESS table with in-frame rearrangements only. Some clones are missing; in checked studies, unresolved V genes explain under half, and the rest has no known cause. Present in this sample are hundreds of thousands of clones, around nine tenths of which were seen just once. Of the sample, around a tenth falls within the top ten clones.

Sequenced material: peripheral blood, taken in a trial of Ad26.COV2.S vaccine versus placebo. These receptors came from a person between 18 and 65 years old who received the Ad26.COV2.S COVID-19 vaccine or a placebo.

The genes are TRBV7-9 and TRBJ2-1, with D unresolved. The V gene's germline CDR1 is SEHNR and CDR2 FQNEAQ (reference sequence). The CDR3 loop spans 13 amino acids. Trimming took 5 bases from V and 7 from J, leaving 12 bases between them. The CDR3 loop reads CASSPPLGNEQFF. The CDR3 coding sequence is TGTGCCAGCAGCCCCCCCCTGGGGAATGAGCAGTTCTTC.

The chain couples TRBV4-1 to TRBJ2-1; a weak D match, TRBD1 (7 bases). V lost 4 bases and J lost 2, with 18 bases in between. CDR3 size: 17 residues. Looked up from germline, CDR1 is MGHRA and CDR2 is YSYEKL. The CDR3 loop is CASSPINRGGTYNEQFF. DNA of the CDR3: TGCGCCAGCAGCCCTATAAACAGGGGCGGGACCTACAATGAGCAGTTCTTC.

V usage is TRBV3-1 (or the pseudogene TRBV3-2) and J usage is TRBJ2-7; D might be TRBD2 (7 bases). Germline lookup yields CDR1 LGHDT and CDR2 YNNKEL (reference sequence). The CDR3 has 17 residues. The V gene lost 4 bases and the J gene lost 0 bases, with 19 bases spanning the gap. The CDR3 region has the DNA TGTGCCAGCAGCCCCACCGGAAGGGGGGGGGTCTCCTACGAGCAGTACTTC. Protein product: CASSPTGRGGVSYEQYF.

The chain carries TRBV28 and TRBJ2-4; D is undetermined. CDR1 is MDHEN, CDR2 SYDVKM, per germline. V lost 5 bases and J 5 bases, leaving 13 bases between the germline ends. The CDR3 consists of 14 residues. The CDR3 loop is CASSDPGIENIQYF. For the CDR3, the DNA is TGTGCCAGCAGTGACCCCGGTATCGAAAACATTCAGTACTTC.

Only a few counts were recorded for this clone. The chain has TRBV28 and TRBJ2-7; possibly TRBD1 or TRBD2 for D (5 bases each). This CDR3 is built from 16 residues. V lost 3 bases to trimming and J lost 1 base, with 16 bases between them. Germline V lookup: CDR1 MDHEN, CDR2 SYDVKM. Written as DNA, the CDR3 is TGTGCCAGCAGTTTTCCGAGACGGGACGCTTCCTACGAGCAGTACTTC. This codes for CASSFPRRDASYEQYF.

The chain has TRBV6-6 and TRBJ2-7; 8 nucleotides line up with TRBD2. The CDR3 has 15 amino acids. V shed 6 bases, J shed 6 bases, and the junction held 13 bases outside the gene matches. CDR1 and CDR2 from the germline V gene are MNHNY and SVGAGI (reference sequence). The CDR3 is CASSTTGGAQGEQYF. Here the CDR3 DNA reads TGTGCCAGCAGCACTACGGGGGGGGCGCAAGGCGAGCAGTACTTC.

The chain recombines TRBV14 with TRBJ1-1; D gene uncertain. Trimming cost V 0 bases and J 7 bases, with 9 bases left between them. This CDR3 spans 13 amino acids. CDR1 SGHDN and CDR2 FVKESK come from the germline V gene. DNA for the CDR3: TGTGCCAGCAGCCAAGATCGGCTTCTTGAAGCTTTCTTT. Amino acids: CASSQDRLLEAFF.

The CDR3 sequence is CAISDLEETQYF. The CDR3 coding sequence is TGTGCCATCAGTGATTTAGAAGAGACCCAGTACTTC. V is TRBV10-3 and J is TRBJ2-5; no clear D. This CDR3 contains 12 residues. Germline lookup yields CDR1 ENHRY and CDR2 SYGVKD. Trimming took 3 bases from V and 3 from J, leaving 5 bases between them.

The J gene is TRBJ2-1, the V gene TRBV25-1, with 7 positions matching TRBD1. The trim removed 1 base at V and 8 bases at J, leaving 11 bases unmatched. Per the germline V gene, CDR1 is MGHDK and CDR2 is SYGVNS. The CDR3 covers 16 residues. The CDR3 loop is CASSESQDRSDDEQFF. In DNA form, the CDR3 reads TGTGCCAGCAGTGAATCCCAGGACAGGTCGGACGATGAGCAGTTCTTC.

The CDR3 nucleotides read TGTGCCAGCAGTGTGGCGGACAATCAGCCCCAGCATTTT. This sequence encodes CASSVADNQPQHF. The chain recombines TRBV28 with TRBJ1-5, with D hard to call. The CDR3 extends over 13 amino acids. Germline assignment: CDR1 MDHEN and CDR2 SYDVKM. V lost 5 bases, J lost 3 bases, and 8 bases lay in between.

The V call is TRBV19, the J call TRBJ2-5, with 8 bases aligning to TRBD1. The germline gives CDR1 LNHDA, CDR2 SQIVND (reference sequence). CDR3 length: 12 residues. V lost 9 bases to trimming and J lost 5 bases; unmatched junction nucleotides: 5. CDR3 region: CARQGVGETQYF. DNA of the CDR3: TGTGCCAGACAGGGGGTTGGGGAGACCCAGTACTTC.

The chain has TRBV4-1 and TRBJ1-6, with 11 bases lining up with TRBD1. The germline V gene encodes CDR1 MGHRA and CDR2 YSYEKL. The CDR3 is 18 amino acids. V shed 0 bases and J 10 bases; nucleotides not matched to a gene: 11. The CDR3 sequence: CASSQDLDGTGGRSPLHF. CDR3 in DNA: TGCGCCAGCAGCCAAGATTTGGATGGGACAGGGGGTCGGTCACCCCTCCACTTT.

The chain links TRBV4-2 to TRBJ1-3; no definite D call. Between the trimmed V and J ends, which lost 1 base and 8 bases, there was a span of 15 bases. Germline CDR1 LGHNA, CDR2 YNFKEQ. The CDR3 runs to 15 residues. This CDR3 reads CASSQGARIEDTIYF. In DNA, the CDR3 is TGTGCCAGCAGCCAAGGGGCGAGAATAGAAGACACCATATATTTT.

The CDR3 nucleotides are TGCGCCAGCAGCCGCGATGGACAGGGGGCGTACAGTGAAGCTTTCTTT. The encoded protein is CASSRDGQGAYSEAFF. The J gene is TRBJ1-1, the V gene TRBV5-1; 11 nucleotides line up with TRBD1. Per germline, CDR1 SGHRS and CDR2 YFSETQ. V was clipped by 4 bases and J by 7 bases; unmatched bases: 12. This CDR3 has 16 amino acids. The complete variable domain, with remaining parts taken from reference TRBV5-1 and TRBJ1-1, reads KAGVTQTPRYLIKTRGQQVTLSCSPISGHRSVSWYQQTPGQGLQFLFEYFSETQRNKGNFPGRFSGRQFSNSRSEMNVSTLELGDSALYLCASSRDGQGAYSEAFFGQGTRLTVV.

This chain uses TRBV12-3 or TRBV12-4 with TRBJ1-1; D not resolved. CDR3 size: 12 residues. Trimming removed 3 bases from V and 1 base from J, with 3 bases in between. CDR3 region: CASSLSNTEAFF. CDR3 coding DNA: TGTGCCAGCAGTTTGTCGAACACTGAAGCTTTCTTT.

The rearrangement links TRBV7-3 to TRBJ1-1, with D maybe TRBD1 (5 bases). The CDR3 extends over 13 amino acids. Trimming cost V 5 bases and J 5 bases, with 12 bases left between them. Germline assignment: CDR1 SGHTA and CDR2 FQGTGA. The CDR3 reads CASSPGAGTEAFF. CDR3 DNA: TGTGCCAGCAGCCCCGGGGCGGGAACTGAAGCTTTCTTT.

The rearrangement links TRBV28 to TRBJ2-4, with 12 bases that match TRBD2. The CDR3 spans 16 residues. Germline CDR1 is MDHEN and CDR2 is SYDVKM. V trimming: 3 bases; J trimming: 3 bases; junction bases outside the gene matches: 3. The CDR3 DNA follows: TGTGCCAGCAGTTTCGGACTAGCGGGATTCAAAAACATTCAGTACTTC. Translated: CASSFGLAGFKNIQYF.

This chain uses TRBV28 with TRBJ2-1, with 7 bases identical to TRBD2. CDR1 MDHEN and CDR2 SYDVKM come from the germline V gene. The CDR3 spans 16 residues. The V segment lost 5 bases and the J segment 2 bases; nucleotides outside the gene matches: 9. CDR3 amino acids: CASSGGGNPTYNEQFF. For the CDR3, the DNA is TGTGCCAGCAGTGGGGGGGGTAATCCTACCTACAATGAGCAGTTCTTC.

This clone was counted once. The chain combines TRBV24-1 with TRBJ2-1; 14 bases align to TRBD2. Trimming took 0 bases from V and 0 from J; bases not matched to a gene: 6. Germline CDR1 KGHDR, CDR2 SFDVKD. This CDR3 comprises 20 residues. The CDR3 region has the DNA TGTGCCACCAGTGATTTGCCGGGACTAGCGGGGGAGAGCTCCTACAATGAGCAGTTCTTC. Its translation: CATSDLPGLAGESSYNEQFF.

The chain employs TRBV10-3 and TRBJ1-5, with D possibly TRBD1 on 6 matching bases. The V end was cut by 7 bases, the J end by 4 bases, with 11 bases between. This CDR3 has 13 residues. Germline CDR1 reads ENHRY; CDR2 reads SYGVKD. DNA of the CDR3: TGTGCCATCAACAGGGCGGAGAATCAGCCCCAGCATTTT. Residues: CAINRAENQPQHF.

The V and J genes are TRBV7-2 and TRBJ1-5; 11 nucleotides agree with TRBD1. The V segment lost 8 bases and the J segment 1 base; nucleotides outside the gene matches: 4. The CDR3 is 15 residues long. Germline CDR1 reads SGHTA; CDR2 reads FQGNSA. The CDR3 protein is CASGDRGVSNQPQHF. The CDR3 DNA follows: TGTGCCAGCGGGGACAGGGGGGTCAGCAATCAGCCCCAGCATTTT.

The CDR3 DNA sequence: TGCGCCAGCAGCCATCTAGGGGGTCTAGCAGATACGCAGTATTTT. It encodes CASSHLGGLADTQYF. The V call is TRBV4-1, the J call TRBJ2-3, with D tentatively TRBD1 (6 bases). CDR1 is MGHRA, CDR2 YSYEKL, per germline. Trimming stripped 3 bases from V and 4 bases from J, with 14 bases between. This CDR3 contains 15 residues.

V and J are TRBV4-2 and TRBJ2-2; 8 bases map to TRBD1. The ends lost 4 bases at V and 6 bases at J; junction bases unmatched: 7. The CDR3 is made up of 15 amino acids. The germline gives CDR1 LGHNA, CDR2 YNFKEQ. CDR3 DNA sequence: TGTGCCAGCAGCCCGGAGACAGGGGAGGCCGGGGAGCTGTTTTTT. Protein product: CASSPETGEAGELFF.

The rearrangement uses TRBV9 and TRBJ2-2; possibly TRBD1 for D (5 bases). The germline CDR1 and CDR2 sequences are SGDLS and YYNGEE. This CDR3 is 13 amino acids long. Trimming pared 7 bases from V and 7 bases from J, leaving 14 bases between. The CDR3 DNA reads as TGTGCCAGCTCCACAGGATCCAGCGGGGAGCTGTTTTTT. The encoded protein is CASSTGSSGELFF.

The chain's CDR3 is CSASPGTTEQYF. CDR3 DNA: TGCAGTGCTAGTCCGGGAACTACGGAGCAGTACTTC. The V gene is TRBV20-1, the J gene TRBJ2-7, with D possibly matching TRBD2 (5 bases). Germline V lookup: CDR1 DFQATT, CDR2 SNEGSKA (reference sequence). The CDR3 runs to 12 residues. V lost 3 bases, J lost 7 bases, and 13 bases lay in between.